The rows below give T cell receptor beta chains drawn from one sample of a study of CD8 T cells in Susac syndrome. TCRdb reprocessed the immunoSEQ multiplex PCR reads with MiXCR, giving one entry per CDR3 protein. The sample has 330,000 or so distinct CDR3 sequences, 65% to 90% seen once. What was sequenced was CD8+ T cells from PBMCs. The receptors were gathered from a human donor with multiple sclerosis. Both conserved end residues are part of each CDR3. The order of the fields is J gene, D gene, CDR3 length, V gene, clone size, CDR3 DNA, CDR3 protein. The D gene is left open where the match is weak. Where a row states a size, it is once, few, many or the class of an expanded clone; other rows omit it.

TRBJ1-3,TRBD1,15,TRBV2,-,TGTGCCAGCAGTGGGGGACAGGGGAGAGGAAACACCATATATTTT,CASSGGQGRGNTIYF
TRBJ1-2,-,18,TRBV23-1,once,TGCGCCAGCAGTCAATCTTATCTCTGGCACAGGTCGAACTATGGCTACACCTTC,CASSQSYLWHRSNYGYTF
TRBJ1-2,-,16,TRBV5-8,-,TGTGCCAGCAGCTTGGAGATGCAGGTCAGGCTCCATGGCTACACCTTC,CASSLEMQVRLHGYTF
TRBJ2-7,-,12,TRBV28,-,TGTGCCAGCAGCGGCCGTGGGGGGGAGCAGTACTTC,CASSGRGGEQYF
TRBJ1-1,TRBD1,14,TRBV5-4,-,TGTGCCAGCAGCTTGGAACAGGGGGCCGTGGAAGCTTTCTTT,CASSLEQGAVEAFF
TRBJ2-7,TRBD2,15,TRBV27,-,TGTGCCAGCAGTTTAAAGGGACTAGGAACCTACGAGCAGTACTTC,CASSLKGLGTYEQYF
TRBJ2-2,-,15,TRBV29-1,-,TGCAGCGTTGAATCAGGGAACGCGAACACCGGGGAGCTGTTTTTT,CSVESGNANTGELFF
TRBJ1-1,TRBD1,16,TRBV7-9,-,TGTGCCAGCAGCTATACCCCGCGACAGGGGGCCACTGAAGCTTTCTTT,CASSYTPRQGATEAFF
TRBJ2-1,TRBD1,17,TRBV4-3,-,TGCGCCAGCAGCCAAGATCATGGAACAGGGGGCTACAATGAGCAGTTCTTC,CASSQDHGTGGYNEQFF
TRBJ1-1,-,13,TRBV20-1,once,TGCAGTGCTAGAGATGACCCGATTGCTGAAGCTTTCTTT,CSARDDPIAEAFF
TRBJ2-1,TRBD2,17,TRBV28,-,TGTGCCAGCAGTACCAGGACTAGCGGGGGTTTTTACAATGAGCAGTTCTTC,CASSTRTSGGFYNEQFF
TRBJ2-1,TRBD2,14,TRBV6-2/TRBV6-3,-,TGTGCCAGCAGTTCTAGCGGGGTTTACAATGAGCAGTTCTTC,CASSSSGVYNEQFF
TRBJ1-2,-,15,TRBV29-1,-,TGCAGCGTTGAAGGTGGAGGGGACGTTAACTATGGCTACACCTTC,CSVEGGGDVNYGYTF
TRBJ2-7,-,18,TRBV4-3,-,TGCGCCAGCAGCCGAAGAGAGATTGAGTCCAGGGGAACCTACGAGCAGTACTTC,CASSRREIESRGTYEQYF
TRBJ2-1,-,17,TRBV19,-,TGTGCCAGTGATACAGGGCCCTTCCCAAGCTCCTACAATGAGCAGTTCTTC,CASDTGPFPSSYNEQFF
TRBJ2-1,-,13,TRBV7-9,-,TGTGCCAGCAGCATGCCACAGGGCGATGAGCAGTTCTTC,CASSMPQGDEQFF